Listed below are T cell receptor beta chains from one sample, sequenced in a study of T cells in Graves' hyperthyroidism and ophthalmopathy. TCRdb re-derived calls from the multiplex PCR reads in MiXCR, one entry per CDR3 protein. The repertoire consists of some 300,000 distinct CDR3 sequences, with approximately 18% occurring once and the leading ten covering about 35%. Source material: blood. These TCRs come from a man between 50 and 59 years old with Graves' ophthalmopathy. CDR3s include the opening cysteine and the closing phenylalanine or tryptophan. A D gene is named only where the DNA matches it firmly. Only part of the rows carry a size: once, few, many, or a class if the clone is expanded.

v_gene: TRBV30; abundance: -; j_gene: TRBJ1-4; d_gene: -; CDR3nt: TGTGCCTGGGAAAAACAGGGAGGGGATGAAAAACTGTTTTTT; CDR3aa: CAWEKQGGDEKLFF
v_gene: TRBV27; abundance: many; j_gene: TRBJ2-7; d_gene: TRBD1; CDR3nt: TGTGCCAGCAGTCGGACAGGGAAGCCCTACGAGCAGTACTTC; CDR3aa: CASSRTGKPYEQYF
v_gene: TRBV5-1; abundance: -; j_gene: TRBJ2-2; d_gene: -; CDR3nt: TGCGCCAGCGCCGGGGGAGGAGGAACCGGGGAGCTGTTTTTT; CDR3aa: CASAGGGGTGELFF
v_gene: TRBV14; abundance: many; j_gene: TRBJ2-7; d_gene: TRBD2; CDR3nt: TGTGCCAGCAGCCTGTCTAGCGGGCTCTCCTACGAGCAGTACTTC; CDR3aa: CASSLSSGLSYEQYF
v_gene: TRBV5-1; abundance: many; j_gene: TRBJ2-3; d_gene: TRBD1; CDR3nt: TGCGCCAGCAGCCCTTCAGACAGGGCCACAGATACGCAGTATTTT; CDR3aa: CASSPSDRATDTQYF
v_gene: TRBV29-1; abundance: -; j_gene: TRBJ2-2; d_gene: -; CDR3nt: TGCAGCGCCCTTTATATTCACGGGGAGCTGTTTTTT; CDR3aa: CSALYIHGELFF
v_gene: TRBV29-1; abundance: -; j_gene: TRBJ2-1; d_gene: TRBD1; CDR3nt: TGCAGCACCGGGACAGGGGCTTGGGGGCTAAACAATGAGCAGTTCTTC; CDR3aa: CSTGTGAWGLNNEQFF
v_gene: TRBV9; abundance: -; j_gene: TRBJ1-4; d_gene: -; CDR3nt: TGTGCCAGCAGCGTAGACCCCTCCTATGGAAAACTGTTTTTT; CDR3aa: CASSVDPSYGKLFF
v_gene: TRBV9; abundance: -; j_gene: TRBJ2-2; d_gene: -; CDR3nt: TGTGCCAGCAGCGTAGATGATTTTCGGGGCTACACCGGGGAGCTGTTTTTT; CDR3aa: CASSVDDFRGYTGELFF
v_gene: TRBV3-1; abundance: many; j_gene: TRBJ1-5; d_gene: TRBD1; CDR3nt: TGTGCCAGCAGCCACGCCGGGACAGGGCCTTCCCCAGGGGCCCAGCATTTT; CDR3aa: CASSHAGTGPSPGAQHF
v_gene: TRBV28; abundance: -; j_gene: TRBJ2-1; d_gene: -; CDR3nt: TGTGCCAGCAGTGCACATGGGACATACAATGAGCAGTTCTTC; CDR3aa: CASSAHGTYNEQFF
v_gene: TRBV6-1; abundance: once; j_gene: TRBJ2-5; d_gene: TRBD1; CDR3nt: TGTGCCAGCAAGGAGATTGAGGGGGCGGAGTACTTC; CDR3aa: CASKEIEGAEYF
v_gene: TRBV7-8; abundance: many; j_gene: TRBJ2-1; d_gene: TRBD1; CDR3nt: TGTGCCAGCAGCTTAGTAGGGGGCGGTTACAATGAGCAGTTCTTC; CDR3aa: CASSLVGGGYNEQFF
v_gene: TRBV7-3; abundance: -; j_gene: TRBJ2-2; d_gene: -; CDR3nt: TGTGCCAGCAGCGCCCAGGGGACGGTGAACACCGGGGAGCTGTTTTTT; CDR3aa: CASSAQGTVNTGELFF
v_gene: TRBV20-1; abundance: many; j_gene: TRBJ1-1; d_gene: -; CDR3nt: TGCAGTGCTAGAGAAAGCGACGGACACATGAACACTGAAGCTTTCTTT; CDR3aa: CSARESDGHMNTEAFF
v_gene: TRBV11-2; abundance: many; j_gene: TRBJ2-7; d_gene: -; CDR3nt: TGTGCCAGCAGCTTAGGTTTAGCGGCGGTCTACGAGCAGTACTTC; CDR3aa: CASSLGLAAVYEQYF
v_gene: TRBV27; abundance: few; j_gene: TRBJ2-2; d_gene: -; CDR3nt: TGTGCCAGCAGTACCCGGGACACGCCTAACACCGGGGAGCTGTTTTTT; CDR3aa: CASSTRDTPNTGELFF
v_gene: TRBV12-3/TRBV12-4; abundance: many; j_gene: TRBJ2-1; d_gene: TRBD2; CDR3nt: TGTGCCAGCAGTTGGACTAGCGACTACAATGAGCAGTTCTTC; CDR3aa: CASSWTSDYNEQFF
v_gene: TRBV5-1; abundance: -; j_gene: TRBJ2-7; d_gene: TRBD2; CDR3nt: TGCGCCAGCAGCTTAACTAGCGGGAGTTACTCCTACGAGCAGTACTTC; CDR3aa: CASSLTSGSYSYEQYF
v_gene: TRBV7-9; abundance: -; j_gene: TRBJ2-2; d_gene: -; CDR3nt: TGTGCCAGCAGCCCTCCGGCCCACACCGGGGAGCTGTTTTTT; CDR3aa: CASSPPAHTGELFF
v_gene: TRBV7-9; abundance: -; j_gene: TRBJ2-7; d_gene: -; CDR3nt: TGTGCCAGCAGCCAGGCGGTCGAGCAGTACTTC; CDR3aa: CASSQAVEQYF
v_gene: TRBV30; abundance: many; j_gene: TRBJ2-5; d_gene: -; CDR3nt: TGTGCCTGGAGTGCGCAGGTTCAAGAGACCCAGTACTTC; CDR3aa: CAWSAQVQETQYF
v_gene: TRBV2; abundance: many; j_gene: TRBJ2-5; d_gene: -; CDR3nt: TGTGCCAGCAGTGATCTAGCCGGAGGGACCCAGTACTTC; CDR3aa: CASSDLAGGTQYF
v_gene: TRBV13; abundance: once; j_gene: TRBJ2-3; d_gene: TRBD1; CDR3nt: TGTGCCAGCAGCTCTCCCGGGACAGGGGGCGCAGATACGCAGTATTTT; CDR3aa: CASSSPGTGGADTQYF
v_gene: TRBV11-2; abundance: many; j_gene: TRBJ2-7; d_gene: -; CDR3nt: TGTGCCAGCAGCCCCGAGAGGGCCGTGCAGTACTTC; CDR3aa: CASSPERAVQYF
v_gene: TRBV10-2; abundance: -; j_gene: TRBJ1-5; d_gene: -; CDR3nt: TGCGCCAGCAGTACCGGGGGCCCTCAGCCCCAGCATTTT; CDR3aa: CASSTGGPQPQHF
v_gene: TRBV4-1; abundance: few; j_gene: TRBJ1-2; d_gene: TRBD1; CDR3nt: TGCGCCAGCAGCCCGACCCGGACAGGGAACTATGGCTACACCTTC; CDR3aa: CASSPTRTGNYGYTF
v_gene: TRBV7-8; abundance: few; j_gene: TRBJ1-4; d_gene: TRBD1; CDR3nt: TGTGCCAGCAGCCTCCGGGACAGGCGAGAACTGTTTTTT; CDR3aa: CASSLRDRRELFF
v_gene: TRBV20-1; abundance: -; j_gene: TRBJ2-3; d_gene: TRBD1; CDR3nt: TGCAGTGCTAGTCGACATACAGGGGTCACGACCCACACAGATACGCAGTATTTT; CDR3aa: CSASRHTGVTTHTDTQYF
v_gene: TRBV24-1; abundance: -; j_gene: TRBJ2-3; d_gene: -; CDR3nt: TGTGCCACCGTCAGGTATCCCTTTAGCACAGATACGCAGTATTTT; CDR3aa: CATVRYPFSTDTQYF
v_gene: TRBV5-1; abundance: few; j_gene: TRBJ1-5; d_gene: -; CDR3nt: TGCGCCAGCAGCCCCACCCCCCCTGACAGCCGAAGCAATCAGCCCCAGCATTTT; CDR3aa: CASSPTPPDSRSNQPQHF
v_gene: TRBV2; abundance: few; j_gene: TRBJ1-3; d_gene: -; CDR3nt: TGTGCCAGCAGTTCCCAGGGTGCTGGAAACACCATATATTTT; CDR3aa: CASSSQGAGNTIYF
v_gene: TRBV7-3; abundance: many; j_gene: TRBJ2-3; d_gene: -; CDR3nt: TGTGCCAGCAGTCGCACAAACACAGATACGCAGTATTTT; CDR3aa: CASSRTNTDTQYF
v_gene: TRBV25-1; abundance: once; j_gene: TRBJ1-6; d_gene: -; CDR3nt: TGTGCCAGCAGTGAATATGATAAGGGGGTCTATAATTCACCCCTCCACTTT; CDR3aa: CASSEYDKGVYNSPLHF
v_gene: TRBV5-1; abundance: -; j_gene: TRBJ1-2; d_gene: TRBD1; CDR3nt: TGCGCCAGCAGGTTCACAGGGGCCGTTTATGGCTACACCTTC; CDR3aa: CASRFTGAVYGYTF
v_gene: TRBV12-3/TRBV12-4; abundance: -; j_gene: TRBJ1-4; d_gene: TRBD1; CDR3nt: TGTGCCAGCAGTTCTCAGGGGGGTAAGGATGAAAAACTGTTTTTT; CDR3aa: CASSSQGGKDEKLFF
v_gene: TRBV11-2; abundance: -; j_gene: TRBJ1-1; d_gene: -; CDR3nt: TGTGCCAGCAGCTTTCCTTGGGGGATACCAGCTCTCTTT; CDR3aa: CASSFPWGIPALF
v_gene: TRBV15; abundance: -; j_gene: TRBJ2-5; d_gene: TRBD1; CDR3nt: TGTGCCACCAGCAGGAAACGTGTAGGACAGGCGAAGCAAGAGACCCAGTACTTC; CDR3aa: CATSRKRVGQAKQETQYF
v_gene: TRBV24-1; abundance: few; j_gene: TRBJ2-5; d_gene: TRBD1; CDR3nt: TGTGCCACCTCTCCCGACAGGGGGAATACGGAGACCCAGTACTTC; CDR3aa: CATSPDRGNTETQYF
v_gene: TRBV19; abundance: few; j_gene: TRBJ2-7; d_gene: -; CDR3nt: TGTGCCAGTAGTCCCATAGAGTCTTCCTACGAGCAGTACTTC; CDR3aa: CASSPIESSYEQYF
v_gene: TRBV30; abundance: many; j_gene: TRBJ1-4; d_gene: -; CDR3nt: TGTGCTGCGTTGGGAGGGACAACTAATGAAAAACTGTTTTTT; CDR3aa: CAALGGTTNEKLFF
v_gene: TRBV11-2; abundance: -; j_gene: TRBJ1-5; d_gene: -; CDR3nt: TGTGCCAGCAGCTTAGGGTTTAGGAGGGATCAGCCCCAGCATTTT; CDR3aa: CASSLGFRRDQPQHF
v_gene: TRBV9; abundance: -; j_gene: TRBJ2-7; d_gene: -; CDR3nt: TGTGCCAGCAGCGTAGATGAGGGGAGCGCCTACGAGCAGTACTTC; CDR3aa: CASSVDEGSAYEQYF
v_gene: TRBV2; abundance: many; j_gene: TRBJ2-7; d_gene: -; CDR3nt: TGTGCCAGCCGATTTTCTGAGCAGTACTTC; CDR3aa: CASRFSEQYF
v_gene: TRBV30; abundance: once; j_gene: TRBJ2-5; d_gene: -; CDR3nt: TGTGCCTGGACTCGGGGGAGAGGGCAAGAGACCCAGTACTTC; CDR3aa: CAWTRGRGQETQYF
v_gene: TRBV7-2; abundance: few; j_gene: TRBJ2-5; d_gene: TRBD2; CDR3nt: TGTGCCAGCAGCCGCCTCCACCCGGGGACTAGCGGCAGGGAGACCCAGTACTTC; CDR3aa: CASSRLHPGTSGRETQYF
v_gene: TRBV20-1; abundance: few; j_gene: TRBJ2-3; d_gene: TRBD2; CDR3nt: TGCAGTGCTCGACTAGCGGGAGGCACAGATGCGCAGTATTTT; CDR3aa: CSARLAGGTDAQYF
v_gene: TRBV7-3; abundance: few; j_gene: TRBJ2-1; d_gene: TRBD1; CDR3nt: TGTGCCAGCAGCGCGTCGGACAGGGGGTTTATCGATGAGCAGTTCTTC; CDR3aa: CASSASDRGFIDEQFF
v_gene: TRBV28; abundance: many; j_gene: TRBJ1-2; d_gene: -; CDR3nt: TGTGCCAGCAGTCCTACCAGCAACTATGGCTACACCTTC; CDR3aa: CASSPTSNYGYTF
v_gene: TRBV29-1; abundance: -; j_gene: TRBJ2-3; d_gene: TRBD2; CDR3nt: TGCAGCGTGCCCCTAGCGGGAGGGCCTGAAGATACGCAGTATTTT; CDR3aa: CSVPLAGGPEDTQYF
v_gene: TRBV13; abundance: many; j_gene: TRBJ1-6; d_gene: TRBD1; CDR3nt: TGTGCCAGCAGCCTCGGACAGGGGACCGGTAATTCACCCCTCCACTTT; CDR3aa: CASSLGQGTGNSPLHF
v_gene: TRBV5-5; abundance: many; j_gene: TRBJ1-2; d_gene: -; CDR3nt: TGTGCCAGCAGCTTGGCCTTAGTCAGGGCTCTGAGGAATGGCTACACCTTC; CDR3aa: CASSLALVRALRNGYTF
v_gene: TRBV28; abundance: -; j_gene: TRBJ2-1; d_gene: TRBD1; CDR3nt: TGTGCCAGCAGTCCACGAACAGGGGGCGGTTTCAATGAGCAGTTCTTC; CDR3aa: CASSPRTGGGFNEQFF
v_gene: TRBV6-1; abundance: few; j_gene: TRBJ1-2; d_gene: -; CDR3nt: TGTGCCAGCAGTGATAAGGTCGGCTACACCTTC; CDR3aa: CASSDKVGYTF
v_gene: TRBV20-1; abundance: many; j_gene: TRBJ2-7; d_gene: TRBD2; CDR3nt: TGCAGTGCTAGAGGCGGGAGCAATTTCAACGAGCAGTACTTC; CDR3aa: CSARGGSNFNEQYF